A selection of T cell receptor beta chains follows, all from one sample in a study of B cell selection in AIRE deficiency. TCRdb keeps only in-frame clones here, not all; method: immunoSEQ multiplex PCR. This sample has about 23,000 clones, with roughly 97% found just once. Material: conventional CD4+ T cells sorted from PBMCs. Receptors originate from a human donor with AIRE deficiency. Both conserved end residues are trimmed from each CDR3. Fields, in order: V gene, J gene, CDR3 protein.

v_gene: TRBV28
j_gene: TRBJ2-1
CDR3aa: ASSLSPEGRGLLTEQF

v_gene: TRBV28
j_gene: TRBJ1-5
CDR3aa: ASTSGRGLRQPQH

v_gene: TRBV6-5
j_gene: TRBJ2-7
CDR3aa: ASSSYSGTSYEQY

v_gene: TRBV4-3
j_gene: TRBJ2-7
CDR3aa: ASSQEGTASYEQY

v_gene: TRBV30
j_gene: TRBJ2-7
CDR3aa: AWSVTYEQY

v_gene: TRBV28
j_gene: TRBJ1-1
CDR3aa: ASSSFGTEAF

v_gene: TRBV11-3
j_gene: TRBJ2-5
CDR3aa: ASSLAVRQGGETQY

v_gene: TRBV4-3
j_gene: TRBJ2-7
CDR3aa: ASSQGAGVKVEQY

v_gene: TRBV4-1
j_gene: TRBJ2-1
CDR3aa: ASSQGGTPGFLAGAFNEQF

v_gene: TRBV2
j_gene: TRBJ2-7
CDR3aa: ASSVEFSYEQY

v_gene: TRBV6-5
j_gene: TRBJ2-1
CDR3aa: ASSYWDFDSNEQF